This T cell receptor (beta chain) emerged from a study of T cell repertoires in aging, cancer and after chemotherapy. TRB rearrangements spanning V, D and J were amplified using mixed TRB-A/B primers. TCRdb fed the multiplex PCR reads into MiXCR, producing one record per CDR3 protein. The top ten clones hold around 12% of a sample with a few thousand distinct CDR3 sequences, 20% to 25% of them seen once. The germline gives CDR1 DFQATT, CDR2 SNEGSKA (reference sequence). The CDR3 is 12 amino acids. Trimming at V came to 8 bases and at J to 3 bases, leaving 3 bases not matched to a gene. The template was genomic DNA from peripheral blood, not RNA.

V gene TRBV20-1 combines with J gene TRBJ2-1, with TRBD2 matching 8 bases. The source of this sequence is a human donor with a solid tumor. The sequenced material came from blood. In nucleotides, the CDR3 is TGCAGTTCGGGGGGGGACTACAATGAGCAGTTCTTC. It codes for CSSGGDYNEQFF.